This T cell receptor beta chain was recovered during a study of shared clonotypes between healthy human individuals. Study-level points and caveats: Across a handful of donors, naive CD4 shared around 5.1%, naive CD8 over 3%, memory CD4 more than 2%, memory CD8 around 0.36%.

Each subset's genomic DNA was split evenly across several immunoSEQ plates. The data were produced by immunoSEQ multiplex PCR, yet TCRdb's version contains in-frame clones alone and is incomplete. The data contain roughly 2.5 million clones, 85% to 95% of them singletons. As for this clone: Its matching antigen is unknown.

This CDR3 region has 13 residues. V lost 1 base to trimming and J lost 7 bases, with 13 bases between them. Germline V CDR1 and CDR2: GTSNPN, SVGIG (reference sequence). The V and J genes are TRBV30 and TRBJ1-2; a possible D gene is TRBD1 (6 bases). The sample comprised naive CD4+ T cells sorted from blood. Subset here: CD45RA+ positively selected. The sequence derives from a man aged 18-30 years in good health. CDR3 nucleotides: TGTGCCTGGAGTGGTACAGGGATCGTTGGCTACACCTTC. The encoded protein is CAWSGTGIVGYTF. Full variable domain (outside the CDR3, taken from reference TRBV30 and TRBJ1-2): SQTIHQWPATLVQPVGSPLSLECTVEGTSNPNLYWYRQAAGRGLQLLFYSVGIGQISSEVPQNLSASRPQDRQFILSSKKLLLSDSGFYLCAWSGTGIVGYTFGSGTRLTVV.